The 24 T cell receptor beta chains reported below all come from one sample, sequenced in a study of cytomegalovirus exposure and HLA in healthy donors. PCR amplification relied on 60 Vbeta primers (plus 13 Jbeta primers). The protocol was immunoSEQ multiplex PCR, while the TCRdb copy is restricted to in-frame clones and leaves out a portion. Found here are 110,000 or so clones, around 81% of them singletons; the top ten hold roughly 2%. The sample taken for sequencing was PBMCs. Source of these receptors: a woman in her twenties or thirties in good health and CMV-seronegative.

The chain carries TRBV5-1 and TRBJ2-7; weak D call: TRBD2 (6 bases). CDR3 length: 17 residues. Germline V CDR1 and CDR2: SGHRS, YFSETQ. V was shortened by 6 bases and J by 6 bases, with 28 bases between the two germline ends. The CDR3 is CASMEGYPKKTGSEQYF. The CDR3, as DNA: TGCGCCAGCATGGAGGGCTACCCTAAGAAGACTGGAAGCGAGCAGTACTTC.

This chain joins TRBV7-2 and TRBJ2-2; D gene uncertain. The CDR3 extends over 14 amino acids. Deletions cut 1 base from V and 5 bases from J, with 8 bases between. CDR1 is SGHTA and CDR2 is FQGNSA in the germline V gene. CDR3 in amino acids: CASSLEARTGELFF. CDR3 bases: TGTGCCAGCAGCTTAGAAGCGCGAACCGGGGAGCTGTTTTTT.

This chain joins TRBV7-7 and TRBJ2-1; a weak D match, TRBD2 (6 bases). Per the germline V gene, CDR1 is SSHAT and CDR2 is FNYEAQ (reference sequence). The CDR3 runs to 15 residues. Trimming cost V 1 base and J 6 bases, with 13 bases left between them. CDR3 sequence reads: CASSLEASAFNEQFF. The CDR3 DNA sequence: TGTGCCAGCAGCTTAGAGGCTAGCGCCTTCAATGAGCAGTTCTTC.

This chain uses TRBV5-1 with TRBJ1-1; 12 bases are a match to TRBD1. Per the germline V gene, CDR1 is SGHRS and CDR2 is YFSETQ. The CDR3 runs 14 residues. Trimming cost V 5 bases and J 5 bases; bases outside gene matches: 4. The CDR3 reads CASSRDRGPTEAFF. CDR3 DNA sequence: TGCGCCAGCAGTCGGGACAGGGGGCCAACTGAAGCTTTCTTT.

The chain joins TRBV10-3 to TRBJ2-7; D not certain. Germline V lookup: CDR1 ENHRY, CDR2 SYGVKD. The CDR3 has 15 residues. The V end was cut by 3 bases, the J end by 0 bases, with 12 bases between. In nucleotides, the CDR3 is TGTGCCATCAGTGACCCCGCGGCTATCTCCTACGAGCAGTACTTC. This sequence encodes CAISDPAAISYEQYF.

Only a few counts were recorded for this clone. J is TRBJ2-2 and V is TRBV7-9, with a weak D call TRBD2 (6 bases). Germline V CDR1 and CDR2: SEHNR, FQNEAQ (reference sequence). The CDR3 spans 13 residues. CDR3 coding DNA: TGTGTCCAGGTGGCAGGGAGGACCGGGGAGCTGTTTTTT. As protein: CVQVAGRTGELFF.

This chain joins TRBV5-6 and TRBJ2-1; 13 nucleotides align to TRBD2. There are 13 residues in the CDR3. The ends lost 4 bases at V and 9 bases at J; junction bases unmatched: 1. Per the germline V gene, CDR1 is SGHDT and CDR2 is YYEEEE. This CDR3 is CASSRTSGGEQFF. The CDR3 DNA sequence: TGTGCCAGCAGCCGGACTAGCGGGGGTGAGCAGTTCTTC.

The rearrangement uses TRBV11-2 and TRBJ2-7; TRBD2 agrees at 13 bases. The J segment lost 6 bases and the V segment lost 4 bases, leaving 6 bases of the junction unmatched. The CDR3 totals 15 residues. Germline values: CDR1 SGHAT, CDR2 FQNNGV. The CDR3 is CASSSTSGRAGEQYF. The DNA of the CDR3 is TGTGCCAGCAGCTCCACTAGCGGGAGGGCCGGCGAGCAGTACTTC.

The chain carries TRBV7-9 and TRBJ2-1; tentatively, D is TRBD2 (6 bases). The CDR3 has 18 amino acids. The germline V gene encodes CDR1 SEHNR and CDR2 FQNEAQ (reference sequence). V was trimmed by 6 bases and J by 0 bases, leaving 21 bases between them. CDR3 in DNA: TGTGCCAGCAGTTCTGGCTCCCTAGCGTTTAGCTCCTACAATGAGCAGTTCTTC. Translation gives CASSSGSLAFSSYNEQFF.

The gene calls are TRBV7-2 and TRBJ2-1; no definite D call. CDR1 SGHTA and CDR2 FQGNSA come from the germline V gene. Trimming left V 6 bases short and J 8 bases short, with 8 bases between. The CDR3 contains 11 residues. CDR3 sequence: CASSQEDEQFF. CDR3 in DNA: TGTGCCAGCAGTCAAGAGGATGAGCAGTTCTTC.

The CDR3 bases are TGTGCCAGCAGTTACTCGACCGCAGGGGAAGAGACCCAGTACTTC. Its translation is CASSYSTAGEETQYF. The J gene is TRBJ2-5, the V gene TRBV6-5; D might be TRBD1 (6 bases). V dropped 0 bases and J dropped 3 bases, with 11 bases sitting between them. The germline V gene has CDR1 MNHEY and CDR2 SVGAGI. CDR3 length: 15 residues.

V gene TRBV5-1 combines with J gene TRBJ2-7; 7 nucleotides agree with TRBD1. This CDR3 spans 15 amino acids. CDR1 is SGHRS, CDR2 YFSETQ, per germline. V lost 0 bases and J lost 2; bases outside the gene matches: 5. CDR3 DNA: TGCGCCAGCAGCTTGGTGGCAGGGGGACCCTACGAGCAGTACTTC. Encoded protein: CASSLVAGGPYEQYF.

The chain couples TRBV18 to TRBJ2-7, with 8 bases matching TRBD2. With V trimmed by 2 bases and J by 4 bases, 4 bases remained unmatched. Germline V gene lookup returns CDR1 KGHSH and CDR2 LQKENI. CDR3 length: 14 residues. CDR3 DNA sequence: TGTGCCAGCTCACCAGAAGCGGGAGCGTACGAGCAGTACTTC. Residues: CASSPEAGAYEQYF.

This chain connects TRBV28 to TRBJ2-3; D may be TRBD1 (6 bases). The germline V and J ends were trimmed by 6 bases and 6 bases, with 19 bases remaining between them. This CDR3 contains 15 residues. From germline, CDR1 is MDHEN and CDR2 SYDVKM. CDR3 nucleotide sequence: TGTGCCAGCAGGGGCGCGGACAGTGGCGGGGATACGCAGTATTTT. This translates into CASRGADSGGDTQYF.

In its sample, this clone was seen a few times. The CDR3, as DNA: TGCGCCAGCAGCTTAAGGACAGGGGGCTACGGCGAGCAGTACTTC. The encoded protein is CASSLRTGGYGEQYF. The chain combines TRBV5-1 with TRBJ2-7; TRBD1 agrees at 11 bases. The trim removed 2 bases at V and 6 bases at J, leaving 7 bases unmatched. Germline V lookup: CDR1 SGHRS, CDR2 YFSETQ. The CDR3 is made up of 15 amino acids.

This clone was counted between two and nine times. The CDR3, as DNA: TGTGCCAGCAGCTTATCAGGGGGGGACAGGGGGTTATCCTACGAGCAGTACTTC. Its protein is CASSLSGGDRGLSYEQYF. The V and J genes are TRBV7-9 and TRBJ2-7; 11 nucleotides align to TRBD1. The V gene end was trimmed by 2 bases and the J gene end by 1 base; junction bases not matched to a gene: 10. The CDR3 has 18 amino acids. Germline V gives CDR1 SEHNR, CDR2 FQNEAQ (reference sequence).

The J gene is TRBJ1-1, the V gene TRBV7-2, with D possibly matching TRBD1 (5 bases). Germline-derived CDR1 and CDR2 are SGHTA and FQGNSA. The CDR3 has 16 amino acids. The V end lost 5 bases, the J end lost 1 base, and 17 bases lay between the germline ends. CDR3 amino acids: CASSARVLVENTEAFF. DNA for the CDR3: TGTGCCAGCAGCGCCAGGGTCCTAGTTGAGAACACTGAAGCTTTCTTT.

The chain carries TRBV19 and TRBJ1-4; 10 positions match TRBD1. The V and J ends lost 9 bases and 7 bases, in that order; junction bases with no gene match: 5. CDR3 length: 13 amino acids. Looked up from germline, CDR1 is LNHDA and CDR2 is SQIVND (reference sequence). The CDR3 reads CASQTGGVEKLFF. CDR3 nucleotide sequence: TGTGCCAGCCAGACAGGGGGCGTTGAAAAACTGTTTTTT.

Concerning this clone: At one of its ends the junction is not consistent with the germline gene, which may arise from a read error. At the DNA level, this CDR3 is encoded by other sequences in the same sample as well. The V and J genes are TRBV5-1 and TRBJ2-3, with D unresolved. Germline lookup yields CDR1 SGHRS and CDR2 YFSETQ. The CDR3 is made up of 15 amino acids. CDR3 DNA: TGCGCCAGCAGCTTGCAGACGACTGGCACGGATACGCAGTATTTT. It yields the protein CASSLQTTGTDTQYF.

This rearrangement joins TRBV9 to TRBJ2-7, with 8 nucleotides matching TRBD2. There are 16 residues in the CDR3. With 4 bases clipped from V and 3 bases from J, the junction kept 12 bases outside the gene matches. CDR1 SGDLS and CDR2 YYNGEE come from the germline V gene. The CDR3 bases are TGTGCCAGCAGCCCCCAGACGAGTAGCGGGATCTACGAGCAGTACTTC. It encodes CASSPQTSSGIYEQYF.

V usage is TRBV19 and J usage is TRBJ1-2, with TRBD1 as a possible D gene (6 bases). Trimming took off 5 bases at V and 8 bases at J, with 12 bases between the two ends. Germline assignment: CDR1 LNHDA and CDR2 SQIVND (reference sequence). This CDR3 is built from 12 residues. The CDR3 protein is CASSLGARGYTF. The CDR3 DNA reads as TGTGCCAGTAGTCTGGGGGCGCGGGGCTACACCTTC.

The genes are TRBV29-1 and TRBJ2-3; D gene unclear. The germline gives CDR1 SQVTM, CDR2 ANQGSEA. This CDR3 has 13 residues. Between the trimmed V and J ends, which lost 6 bases and 4 bases, there was a span of 14 bases. This chain's CDR3 is CSVKPRFADTQYF. The CDR3 DNA reads TGCAGCGTCAAGCCGCGCTTTGCAGATACGCAGTATTTT.

This sequence joins TRBV5-6 and TRBJ2-7, with 7 bases lining up with TRBD2. J was trimmed by 9 bases and V by 0 bases; bases with no gene match: 9. Germline CDR1 is SGHDT and CDR2 is YYEEEE. This CDR3 spans 14 amino acids. The DNA for the CDR3 is TGTGCCAGCAGCTTGGGACTAGCTCTTACGGGGCAGTACTTC. It encodes CASSLGLALTGQYF.

The CDR3 region is CASSLEENDRQGLAKNIQYF. CDR3 DNA: TGCGCCAGCAGCTTGGAAGAAAATGATCGACAGGGGCTAGCCAAAAACATTCAGTACTTC. The chain recombines TRBV5-1 with TRBJ2-4; 8 bases match TRBD1. This CDR3 region has 20 residues. Unmatched junction bases numbered 14, after V lost 0 bases and J lost 0 bases. The germline V gene encodes CDR1 SGHRS and CDR2 YFSETQ.